The present entry profiles one TCR beta chain with its context. Data came from immunoSEQ multiplex PCR; TCRdb stores just in-frame clones and leaves some out. The sample lists more than 300,000 clones, more than 75% occurring once. Germline CDR1 reads SQVTM; CDR2 reads ANQGSEA. This CDR3 is built from 11 residues. V was clipped by 4 bases and J by 6 bases, with 10 bases between them. This sample is part of a study of blood T cell repertoires in COVID-19. The TCR was taken from a woman aged 18-29 years who had recovered from COVID-19. The sample consisted of PBMCs or T cells enriched from blood (not recorded which). The V gene is TRBV29-1, the J gene TRBJ2-7; D might be TRBD2 (5 bases). The CDR3 DNA sequence: TGCAGCGTTGGAGGTGCGGGCGAGCAGTACTTC. Protein product: CSVGGAGEQYF.